Each of the 29 T cell receptor beta chains below was sequenced from the same sample in a study of shared clonotypes between healthy human individuals. Sequencing was performed with immunoSEQ multiplex PCR; in TCRdb, only in-frame clones are kept and a portion is missing. Counted here are around 560,000 clones, approximately 96% occurring once; the ten biggest clones make up around 0.11%. Cells designated naive CD8 were CD45RO-negative and were positively selected for CCR7, with terminally differentiated effector memory CD45RA+ cells excluded. Material: naive CD8+ T cells sorted from blood. These receptors were obtained from a woman in her twenties or thirties in good health.

The chain combines TRBV15 with TRBJ1-1; D is unresolved. Germline CDR1 and CDR2: LNHNV and YYDKDF (reference sequence). The CDR3 has 15 amino acids. V shed 5 bases and J shed 0 bases, with 13 bases lying between them. CDR3: CATSREGFVNTEAFF. The DNA of the CDR3 is TGTGCCACCAGCCGGGAGGGATTCGTGAACACTGAAGCTTTCTTT.

This chain connects TRBV5-1 to TRBJ2-7, with TRBD2 matching over 11 bases. This CDR3 region has 15 residues. With V trimmed by 1 base and J by 6 bases, 6 bases remained unmatched. CDR1 and CDR2 (germline): SGHRS, YFSETQ. The CDR3: CASSLWLAGGGEQYF. CDR3 coding DNA: TGCGCCAGCAGCTTGTGGCTAGCGGGAGGAGGCGAGCAGTACTTC.

The DNA for the CDR3 is TGCGCCAGCAGCTTGGGTGGGGTTAATGAAAAACTGTTTTTT. As protein: CASSLGGVNEKLFF. J is TRBJ1-4 and V is TRBV5-1, with D uncertain. Germline CDR1 is SGHRS and CDR2 is YFSETQ. Trimming stripped 0 bases from V and 4 bases from J, with 7 bases between. This CDR3 is 14 amino acids long. Full variable domain (remainder filled in from reference TRBV5-1 and TRBJ1-4): KAGVTQTPRYLIKTRGQQVTLSCSPISGHRSVSWYQQTPGQGLQFLFEYFSETQRNKGNFPGRFSGRQFSNSRSEMNVSTLELGDSALYLCASSLGGVNEKLFFGSGTQLSVL.

This clone was seen just once. The chain has TRBV29-1 and TRBJ2-3, with D possibly TRBD2 on 6 matching bases. Germline V CDR1 and CDR2: SQVTM, ANQGSEA. V was shortened by 8 bases and J by 5 bases, with 23 bases between the two germline ends. The length of the CDR3 is 15 residues. The CDR3 loop reads CSPWGVGPYGDTQYF. The CDR3 region has the DNA TGCAGCCCGTGGGGGGTAGGACCGTATGGAGATACGCAGTATTTT.

This clone was seen once. At the DNA level, this CDR3 is encoded by other sequences in the same sample as well. The chain is built from TRBV7-9 and TRBJ2-7; TRBD2 aligns across 9 bases. The CDR3 extends over 14 amino acids. Trimming removed 5 bases from V and 3 bases from J; junction bases left unmatched: 5. Germline V gene lookup returns CDR1 SEHNR and CDR2 FQNEAQ (reference sequence). The CDR3 DNA is TGTGCCAGCAGCCCGGGACTAGCCGACTACGAGCAGTACTTC. It encodes CASSPGLADYEQYF. Full variable domain (missing parts from reference TRBV7-9 and TRBJ2-7): DTGVSQNPRHKITKRGQNVTFRCDPISEHNRLYWYRQTLGQGPEFLTYFQNEAQLEKSRLLSDRFSAERPKGSFSTLEIQRTEQGDSAMYLCASSPGLADYEQYFGPGTRLTVT.

The gene calls are TRBV10-2 and TRBJ1-1; tentatively, D is TRBD1 (6 bases). The V end lost 8 bases, the J end lost 4 bases, and 17 bases lay between the germline ends. This CDR3 is built from 14 residues. Per germline, CDR1 WSHSY and CDR2 SAAADI. CDR3 nucleotide sequence: TGCGCCAGCTCGTCCAGGGGAAGTGGCACTGAAGCTTTCTTT. This encodes CASSSRGSGTEAFF.

The chain couples TRBV19 to TRBJ2-1; 10 nucleotides line up with TRBD2. J was trimmed by 6 bases and V by 3 bases; bases with no gene match: 5. Germline CDR1 is LNHDA and CDR2 is SQIVND (reference sequence). The CDR3 spans 15 residues. The CDR3 spells CASSITSGRANEQFF. The DNA of the CDR3 is TGTGCCAGTAGTATTACAAGCGGGAGGGCCAATGAGCAGTTCTTC.

The V call is TRBV6-6, the J call TRBJ1-2; D not resolved. Germline CDR1 MNHNY, CDR2 SVGAGI (reference sequence). V lost 7 bases and J lost 1, with 4 bases in between. CDR3 length: 11 residues. CDR3 DNA: TGTGCCAGCAACGATAACTATGGCTACACCTTC. Residues: CASNDNYGYTF.

The J gene is TRBJ1-1, the V gene TRBV2, with 7 bases identical to TRBD1. The CDR3 has 12 residues. The ends lost 8 bases at V and 5 bases at J; junction bases unmatched: 5. The germline gives CDR1 SNHLY, CDR2 FYNNEI. The CDR3 DNA follows: TGTGCCAGCCAGGGGGAAGGAACTGAAGCTTTCTTT. Protein product: CASQGEGTEAFF.

V and J are TRBV7-9 and TRBJ2-5; D ambiguous. V was shortened by 1 base and J by 5 bases, with 8 bases between the two germline ends. The CDR3 has 13 amino acids. The germline CDR1 and CDR2 sequences are SEHNR and FQNEAQ (reference sequence). This CDR3 reads CASSLEILETQYF. The CDR3 region has the DNA TGTGCCAGCAGCTTAGAAATCCTGGAGACCCAGTACTTC.

J is TRBJ2-5 and V is TRBV4-1, with D perhaps matching TRBD2 (5 bases). The J call may not be correct, given that the DNA end is closer to TRBJ2-7. There are 15 residues in the CDR3. Germline V gene lookup returns CDR1 MGHRA and CDR2 YSYEKL. Written as DNA, the CDR3 is TGCGCCAGCAGCCAAGAAATAGGACTGACTTACGAGCAGTACTTC. This translates into CASSQEIGLTYEQYF.

This sequence joins TRBV5-4 and TRBJ2-7, with D uncertain. Per the germline V gene, CDR1 is SGHNT and CDR2 is YYREEE (reference sequence). Trimming removed 0 bases from V and 3 bases from J, with 7 bases in between. The CDR3 contains 13 residues. CDR3 bases: TGTGCCAGCAGCTTGGGGGGTCACTACGAGCAGTACTTC. It encodes CASSLGGHYEQYF.

Regarding this clone: Other DNA sequences of this sample code for an identical CDR3. The chain links TRBV5-5 to TRBJ1-1; a possible D gene is TRBD1 (5 bases). Germline V gene data show CDR1 as SGHKS and CDR2 as YYEKEE (reference sequence). V was shortened by 2 bases and J by 1 base, with 6 bases between the two germline ends. The CDR3 loop spans 13 amino acids. The CDR3 DNA reads as TGTGCCAGCAGCTTCGGGACGAACACTGAAGCTTTCTTT. It translates to CASSFGTNTEAFF.

Turning to this clone: A much larger clone lies a single base off, so this may be a read error. V is TRBV7-6 and J is TRBJ1-2; 7 nucleotides match TRBD1. J was trimmed by 3 bases and V by 5 bases; bases with no gene match: 3. The germline gives CDR1 SGHVS, CDR2 FNYEAQ. The CDR3 length is 13 residues. DNA for the CDR3: TGTGCCAGCAGCCCCGGGACAGACTATGGCTACACCTTC. The encoded protein is CASSPGTDYGYTF.

CDR3 region: CASSYRLAGAYEQYF. CDR3 DNA: TGTGCCAGCAGTTACCGACTAGCGGGGGCCTACGAGCAGTACTTC. The chain has TRBV6-6 and TRBJ2-7, with 12 bases fitting TRBD2. J lost 2 bases, V lost 2 bases, and 1 base had no gene match. The germline CDR1 and CDR2 sequences are MNHNY and SVGAGI (reference sequence). The CDR3 consists of 15 residues.

V usage is TRBV19 and J usage is TRBJ2-3; a weak D match, TRBD1 (5 bases). The germline V gene has CDR1 LNHDA and CDR2 SQIVND (reference sequence). The CDR3 is 15 residues long. With 1 base removed from V and 2 bases from J, the gap between germline ends came to 10 bases. The CDR3 loop is CASSIVSGFTDTQYF. The CDR3 DNA reads TGTGCCAGTAGTATAGTGTCAGGGTTCACAGATACGCAGTATTTT.

V and J are TRBV11-2 and TRBJ2-5; possible D gene TRBD2, 6 bases. Per the germline V gene, CDR1 is SGHAT and CDR2 is FQNNGV. Trimming took 5 bases from V and 2 from J, leaving 12 bases between them. The CDR3 loop spans 14 amino acids. The CDR3, as DNA: TGTGCCAGCAGCCGTGGGGACTCACAAGAGACCCAGTACTTC. It specifies CASSRGDSQETQYF.

This clone was counted between two and nine times. V and J are TRBV27 and TRBJ1-5; D is perhaps TRBD1 (5 bases). V dropped 6 bases and J dropped 1 base, with 13 bases sitting between them. The CDR3 contains 15 residues. Germline CDR1 is MNHEY and CDR2 is SMNVEV (reference sequence). The CDR3 here is CASRTGPGSNQPQHF. CDR3 sequence (DNA): TGTGCCAGCAGGACGGGGCCAGGAAGCAATCAGCCCCAGCATTTT.

This chain connects TRBV11-2 to TRBJ2-1, with 9 bases fitting TRBD2. This CDR3 spans 17 amino acids. V lost 5 bases and J lost 7; bases outside the gene matches: 15. Germline lookup yields CDR1 SGHAT and CDR2 FQNNGV. The chain's CDR3 is CASSEVISGTSSNEQFF. CDR3 bases: TGTGCCAGCAGCGAGGTTATCTCCGGGACTAGCTCTAATGAGCAGTTCTTC.

The gene calls are TRBV7-9 and TRBJ2-1; 7 bases are shared with TRBD2. The CDR3 extends over 14 amino acids. Germline CDR1 is SEHNR and CDR2 is FQNEAQ (reference sequence). V shed 6 bases and J 7 bases; nucleotides not matched to a gene: 9. The DNA for the CDR3 is TGTGCCAGCAGTCGGGAGGCGTCCGTGAATGAGCAGTTCTTC. Its translation: CASSREASVNEQFF.

The V gene is TRBV6-5, the J gene TRBJ1-1; D may be TRBD1 (6 bases). Germline-derived CDR1 and CDR2 are MNHEY and SVGAGI. Trimming took off 6 bases at V and 1 base at J, with 15 bases between the two ends. This CDR3 has 15 amino acids. Here the CDR3 reads CASSQNPTGNTEAFF. Written as DNA, the CDR3 is TGTGCCAGCAGCCAAAACCCGACAGGGAACACTGAAGCTTTCTTT.

The J gene is TRBJ2-1, the V gene TRBV2, with D hard to call. Trimming took off 11 bases at V and 8 bases at J, with 22 bases between the two ends. The CDR3 spans 14 residues. Germline V CDR1 and CDR2: SNHLY, FYNNEI. The CDR3 DNA is TGTGCCGGGGTTACGCCCTCGAGTGGCGATGAGCAGTTCTTC. As protein: CAGVTPSSGDEQFF. Together with reference TRBV2 and TRBJ2-1, the CDR3 gives the full variable domain: EPEVTQTPSHQVTQMGQEVILRCVPISNHLYFYWYRQILGQKVEFLVSFYNNEISEKSEIFDDQFSVERPDGSNFTLKIRSTKLEDSAMYFCAGVTPSSGDEQFFGPGTRLTVL.

This chain links TRBV27 with TRBJ1-1; D remains unclear. CDR1 and CDR2 (germline): MNHEY, SMNVEV (reference sequence). The CDR3 consists of 15 residues. Trimming took off 0 bases at V and 0 bases at J, with 8 bases between the two ends. The CDR3 sequence: CASSLSRSMNTEAFF. The CDR3 bases are TGTGCCAGCAGTTTATCCCGCAGCATGAACACTGAAGCTTTCTTT.

CDR3 DNA sequence: TGTGCCAGCAGTCCCGGACAGCCTAACTATGGCTACACCTTC. It encodes CASSPGQPNYGYTF. The chain links TRBV28 to TRBJ1-2, with D possibly TRBD1 on 6 matching bases. This CDR3 region has 14 residues. V was cut by 5 bases and J by 0 bases, with 10 bases left in between. Germline loops: CDR1 MDHEN, CDR2 SYDVKM.

This chain joins TRBV7-9 and TRBJ2-3; D unresolved. The V end lost 2 bases, the J end lost 2 bases, and 11 bases lay between the germline ends. CDR3 length: 15 residues. CDR1 is SEHNR and CDR2 is FQNEAQ in the germline V gene (reference sequence). The CDR3 loop reads CASSLPGQNTDTQYF. In DNA form, the CDR3 reads TGTGCCAGCAGCTTACCGGGTCAGAACACAGATACGCAGTATTTT.

The rearrangement uses TRBV19 and TRBJ1-1, with a weak D call TRBD1 (5 bases). The length of the CDR3 is 14 residues. The V end lost 7 bases, the J end lost 1 base, and 13 bases lay between the germline ends. The germline CDR1 and CDR2 sequences are LNHDA and SQIVND (reference sequence). The CDR3 region has the DNA TGTGCCAGTACACTGGACAACGCGAACACTGAAGCTTTCTTT. Translated, it gives CASTLDNANTEAFF.

This chain uses TRBV6-1 with TRBJ1-5, with D possibly being TRBD1 (6 bases). The germline V gene has CDR1 MNHNS and CDR2 SASEGT. The V end was cut by 3 bases, the J end by 5 bases, with 14 bases between. The CDR3 length is 15 residues. CDR3 coding DNA: TGTGCCAGCAGTGAGGTAGACAGGACCTATCAGCCCCAGCATTTT. It encodes CASSEVDRTYQPQHF.

This clone appeared once. This chain connects TRBV7-9 to TRBJ2-1; TRBD2 aligns across 7 bases. Germline V gene sequence: CDR1 SEHNR, CDR2 FQNEAQ (reference sequence). The CDR3 is made up of 15 amino acids. J was trimmed by 2 bases and V by 5 bases; bases with no gene match: 6. The CDR3, as DNA: TGTGCCAGCAGCCCGAGCGGGACTCCCTACAATGAGCAGTTCTTC. Translation: CASSPSGTPYNEQFF.

As to this clone: Additional DNA sequences in this sample encode the identical CDR3. The chain combines TRBV19 with TRBJ2-5; no clear D. Trimming removed 1 base at V and 1 base at J, with 7 bases between. This CDR3 has 14 amino acids. Germline CDR1 is LNHDA and CDR2 is SQIVND (reference sequence). CDR3 sequence: CASSIVGSQETQYF. As DNA, the CDR3 is TGTGCCAGTAGTATAGTAGGAAGCCAAGAGACCCAGTACTTC.